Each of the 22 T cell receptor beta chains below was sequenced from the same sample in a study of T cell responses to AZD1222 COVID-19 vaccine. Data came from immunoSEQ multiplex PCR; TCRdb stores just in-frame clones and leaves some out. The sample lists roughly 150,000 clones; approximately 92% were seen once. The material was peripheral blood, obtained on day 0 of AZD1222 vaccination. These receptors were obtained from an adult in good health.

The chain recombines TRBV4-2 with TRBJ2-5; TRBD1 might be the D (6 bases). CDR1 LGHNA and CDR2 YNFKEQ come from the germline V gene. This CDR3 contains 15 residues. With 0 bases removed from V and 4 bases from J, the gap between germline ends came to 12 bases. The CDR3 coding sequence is TGTGCCAGCAGCCAAGATGGCACAGGGAGAGAGACCCAGTACTTC. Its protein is CASSQDGTGRETQYF.

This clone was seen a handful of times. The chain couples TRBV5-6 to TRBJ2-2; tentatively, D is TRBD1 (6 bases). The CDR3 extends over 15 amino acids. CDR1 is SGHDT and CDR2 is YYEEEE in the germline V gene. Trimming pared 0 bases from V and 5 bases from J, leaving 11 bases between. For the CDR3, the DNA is TGTGCCAGCAGCTTGGTGGGGGCCCGGACCGGGGAGCTGTTTTTT. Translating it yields CASSLVGARTGELFF.

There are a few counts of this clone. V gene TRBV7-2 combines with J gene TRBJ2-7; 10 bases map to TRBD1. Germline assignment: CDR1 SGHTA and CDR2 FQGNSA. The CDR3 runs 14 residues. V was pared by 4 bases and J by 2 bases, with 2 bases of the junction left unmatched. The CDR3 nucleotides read TGTGCCAGCAGCTCGACAGGGGGCCCCTACGAGCAGTACTTC. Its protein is CASSSTGGPYEQYF. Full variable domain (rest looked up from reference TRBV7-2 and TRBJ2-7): GAGVSQSPSNKVTEKGKDVELRCDPISGHTALYWYRQSLGQGLEFLIYFQGNSAPDKSGLPSDRFSAERTGGSVSTLTIQRTQQEDSAVYLCASSSTGGPYEQYFGPGTRLTVT.

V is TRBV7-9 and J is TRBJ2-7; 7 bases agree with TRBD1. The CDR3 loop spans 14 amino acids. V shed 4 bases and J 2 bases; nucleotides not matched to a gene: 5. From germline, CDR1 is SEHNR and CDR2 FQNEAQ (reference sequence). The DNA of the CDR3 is TGTGCCAGCAGCTACCGGGACAGACCCTACGAGCAGTACTTC. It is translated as CASSYRDRPYEQYF.

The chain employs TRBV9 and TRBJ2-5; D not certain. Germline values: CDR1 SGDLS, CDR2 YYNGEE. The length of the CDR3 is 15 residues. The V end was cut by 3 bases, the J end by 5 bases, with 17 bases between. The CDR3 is CASSAHPRRVETQYF. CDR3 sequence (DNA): TGTGCCAGCAGCGCGCACCCAAGAAGGGTGGAGACCCAGTACTTC.

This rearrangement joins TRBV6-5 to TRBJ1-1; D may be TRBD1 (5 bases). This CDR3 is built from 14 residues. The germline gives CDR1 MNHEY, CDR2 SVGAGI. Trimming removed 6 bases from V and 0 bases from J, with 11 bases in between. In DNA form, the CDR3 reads TGTGCCAGCAGGACCGGGACCTTGAACACTGAAGCTTTCTTT. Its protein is CASRTGTLNTEAFF.

The CDR3, as DNA: TGTGCCAGCAGCCAATACGGAAACACCATATATTTT. Its protein is CASSQYGNTIYF. V gene TRBV14 combines with J gene TRBJ1-3; D is ambiguous. Trimming took 2 bases from V and 4 from J, leaving 3 bases between them. Germline V gene lookup returns CDR1 SGHDN and CDR2 FVKESK. The CDR3 spans 12 residues.

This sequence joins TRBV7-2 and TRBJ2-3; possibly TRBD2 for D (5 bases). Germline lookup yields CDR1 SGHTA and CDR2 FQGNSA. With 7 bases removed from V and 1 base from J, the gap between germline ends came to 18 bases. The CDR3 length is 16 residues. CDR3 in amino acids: CASKGLDIVRTDTQYF. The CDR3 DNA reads TGTGCCAGCAAAGGACTCGACATTGTGCGCACAGATACGCAGTATTTT.

The CDR3 protein is CATSRDRGYEQYF. CDR3 nucleotide sequence: TGTGCCACCAGCAGAGATCGGGGGTACGAGCAGTACTTC. This chain connects TRBV15 to TRBJ2-7; a weak D match, TRBD2 (6 bases). Germline V gene sequence: CDR1 LNHNV, CDR2 YYDKDF (reference sequence). V lost 0 bases to trimming and J lost 4 bases, with 7 bases between them. The CDR3 is 13 residues long.

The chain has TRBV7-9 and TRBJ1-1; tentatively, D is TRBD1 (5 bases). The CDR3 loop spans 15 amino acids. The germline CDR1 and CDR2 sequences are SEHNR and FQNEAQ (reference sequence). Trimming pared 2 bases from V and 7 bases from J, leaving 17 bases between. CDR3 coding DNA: TGTGCCAGCAGCTTAAACTCGGAGGGACCCATTGAAGCTTTCTTT. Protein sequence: CASSLNSEGPIEAFF.

The CDR3 sequence: CASSSGPQGAGQYF. The CDR3 bases are TGTGCCAGCAGCTCAGGTCCGCAGGGGGCCGGGCAGTACTTC. The rearrangement links TRBV7-3 to TRBJ2-7; 8 bases are a match to TRBD1. The CDR3 is 14 residues long. Germline V lookup: CDR1 SGHTA, CDR2 FQGTGA. The V gene end was trimmed by 4 bases and the J gene end by 9 bases; junction bases not matched to a gene: 11. The full variable domain, in which reference TRBV7-3 and TRBJ2-7 provide the parts outside the CDR3, is GAGVSQTPSNKVTEKGKYVELRCDPISGHTALYWYRQSLGQGPEFLIYFQGTGAADDSGLPNDRFFAVRPEGSVSTLKIQRTERGDSAVYLCASSSGPQGAGQYFGPGTRLTVT.

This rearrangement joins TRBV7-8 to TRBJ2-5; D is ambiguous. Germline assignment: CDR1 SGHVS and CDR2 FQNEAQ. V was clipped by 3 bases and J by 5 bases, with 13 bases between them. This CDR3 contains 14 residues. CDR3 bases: TGTGCCAGCAGCTTCCGACCCACTCCGGAGACCCAGTACTTC. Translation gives CASSFRPTPETQYF.

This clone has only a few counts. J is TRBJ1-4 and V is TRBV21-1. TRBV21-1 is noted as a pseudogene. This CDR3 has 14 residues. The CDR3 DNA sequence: TGTGCCAGCAGCACAATACGTCGGGGAGAAAAACTGTTTTTT. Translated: CASSTIRRGEKLFF.

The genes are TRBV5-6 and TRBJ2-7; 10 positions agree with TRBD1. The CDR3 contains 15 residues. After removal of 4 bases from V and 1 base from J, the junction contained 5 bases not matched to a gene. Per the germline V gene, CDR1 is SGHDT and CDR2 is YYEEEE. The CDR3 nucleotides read TGTGCCAGCAGCCCTTGGACAGGGGGATCCTACGAGCAGTACGTC. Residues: CASSPWTGGSYEQYV.

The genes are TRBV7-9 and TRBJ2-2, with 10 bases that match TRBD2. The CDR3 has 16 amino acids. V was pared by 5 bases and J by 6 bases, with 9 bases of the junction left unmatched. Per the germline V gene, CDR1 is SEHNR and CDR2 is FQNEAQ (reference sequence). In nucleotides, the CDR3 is TGTGCCAGCAGCAAGACTACCGGGACTAGCGCCGGGGAGCTGTTTTTT. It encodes CASSKTTGTSAGELFF.

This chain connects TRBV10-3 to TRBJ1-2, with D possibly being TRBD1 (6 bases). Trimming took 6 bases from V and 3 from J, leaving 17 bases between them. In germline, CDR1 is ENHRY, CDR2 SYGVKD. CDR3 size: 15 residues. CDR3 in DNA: TGTGCCATCAGCCCTGGGGGGGGGCGAGACTATGGCTACACCTTC. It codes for CAISPGGGRDYGYTF.

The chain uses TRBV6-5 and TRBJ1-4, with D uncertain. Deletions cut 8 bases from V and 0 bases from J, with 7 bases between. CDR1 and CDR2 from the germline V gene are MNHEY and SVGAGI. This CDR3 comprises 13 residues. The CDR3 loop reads CASEVTTNEKLFF. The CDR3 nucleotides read TGTGCCAGCGAAGTAACAACTAATGAAAAACTGTTTTTT.

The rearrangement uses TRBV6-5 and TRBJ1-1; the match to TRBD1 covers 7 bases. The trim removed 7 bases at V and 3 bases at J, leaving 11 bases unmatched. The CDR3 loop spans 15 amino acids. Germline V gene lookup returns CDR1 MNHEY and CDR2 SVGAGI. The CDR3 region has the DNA TGTGCCAGCACCGCCCTGACAGGGACCTACACTGAAGCTTTCTTT. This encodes CASTALTGTYTEAFF.

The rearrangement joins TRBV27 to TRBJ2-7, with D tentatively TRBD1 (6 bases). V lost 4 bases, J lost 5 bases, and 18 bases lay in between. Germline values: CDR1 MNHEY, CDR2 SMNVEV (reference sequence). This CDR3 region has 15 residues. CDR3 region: CASSSPRQVGNEQYF. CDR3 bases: TGTGCCAGCAGTTCCCCGAGACAGGTTGGCAACGAGCAGTACTTC.

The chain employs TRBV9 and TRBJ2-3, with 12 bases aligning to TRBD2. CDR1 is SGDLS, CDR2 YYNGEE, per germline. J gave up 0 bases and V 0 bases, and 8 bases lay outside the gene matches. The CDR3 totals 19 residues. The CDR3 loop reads CASSVARLAGGRSTDTQYF. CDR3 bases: TGTGCCAGCAGCGTAGCTCGGCTAGCGGGGGGGCGAAGCACAGATACGCAGTATTTT.

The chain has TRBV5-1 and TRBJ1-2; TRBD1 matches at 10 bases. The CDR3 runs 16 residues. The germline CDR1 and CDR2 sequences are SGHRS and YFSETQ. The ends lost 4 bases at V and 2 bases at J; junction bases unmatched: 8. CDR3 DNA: TGCGCCAGCAGCCTGACTGGACAGGGGGTGAACTATGGCTACACCTTC. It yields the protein CASSLTGQGVNYGYTF.

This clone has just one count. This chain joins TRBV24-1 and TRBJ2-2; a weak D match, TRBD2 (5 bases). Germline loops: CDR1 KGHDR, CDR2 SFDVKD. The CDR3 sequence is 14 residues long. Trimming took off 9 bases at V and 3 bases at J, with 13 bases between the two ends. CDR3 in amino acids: CATGPDSYTGELFF. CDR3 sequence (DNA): TGTGCCACCGGCCCGGACTCTTACACCGGGGAGCTGTTTTTT.